The source of this TCR beta chain is a study of shared clonotypes between healthy human individuals. Turning to the study itself: Researchers drew samples from two women and a few men aged 18 to 49. Whole-study results and caveats: Non-shared clonotypes were found to have lower generation probabilities than the clonotypes that were shared by all four of the sorted-subset donors.

Generated by immunoSEQ multiplex PCR, the TCRdb table keeps only in-frame clones and is missing some. This sample yields 650,000 to 700,000 clones, of which roughly 91% are seen a single time; 34% belongs to the top ten. Trimming removed 4 bases from V and 4 bases from J; junction bases left unmatched: 12. CDR1 is MNHEY and CDR2 is SMNVEV in the germline V gene (reference sequence). The CDR3 runs to 16 residues. With respect to this clone: Its antigen is unidentified.

The chain links TRBV27 to TRBJ1-1, with 7 bases fitting TRBD1. This clonotype originated in a young man in good health. Some clones in this sample may be carry-over from other donors' samples. The sequenced sample was memory CD8+ T cells from PBMCs. Sample subset: CD45RO+ cells pooled with CCR7-negative TemRA cells. CDR3 sequence: CASSWYRGEGATEAFF. The CDR3, as DNA: TGTGCCAGCAGTTGGTACAGGGGAGAGGGGGCCACTGAAGCTTTCTTT.